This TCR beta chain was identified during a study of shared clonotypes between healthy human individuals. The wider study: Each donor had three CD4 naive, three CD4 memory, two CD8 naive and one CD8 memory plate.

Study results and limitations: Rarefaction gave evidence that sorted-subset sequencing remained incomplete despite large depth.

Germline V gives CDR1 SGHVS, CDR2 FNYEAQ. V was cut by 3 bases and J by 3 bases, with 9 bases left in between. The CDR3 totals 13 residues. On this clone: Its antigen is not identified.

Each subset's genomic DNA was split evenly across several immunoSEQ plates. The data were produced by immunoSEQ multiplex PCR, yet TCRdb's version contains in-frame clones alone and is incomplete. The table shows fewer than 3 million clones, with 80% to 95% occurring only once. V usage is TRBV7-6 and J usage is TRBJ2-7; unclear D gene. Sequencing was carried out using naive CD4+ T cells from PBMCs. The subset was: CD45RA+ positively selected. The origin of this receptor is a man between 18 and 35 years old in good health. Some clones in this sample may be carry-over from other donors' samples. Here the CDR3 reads CASSFERGYEQYF. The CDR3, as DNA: TGTGCCAGCAGCTTCGAACGCGGCTACGAGCAGTACTTC.